This T cell receptor (beta chain) was recovered during a study of cytomegalovirus exposure and HLA in healthy donors (dated by TCRdb to the late 2010s). Turning to the overall study: According to an earlier analysis of several hundred of the donors, 150 million to 200 million T cells yielded over 100 million unique TCR beta sequences and 276 Gb of sequence data. To decide whether each TCR beta V gene segment behaved as functional or pseudogenic, an earlier analysis of some 600 of the donors relied on high-throughput TCR beta sequencing. About five DR-DQ haplotypes were treated as single units for association and clustering because of strong linkage in the cohort. Among almost 400 genotyped donors of the cohort, an average of approximately 240,000 unique TCR beta nucleotide sequences were sequenced per donor, roughly 20% of them non-productive. The study aimed to test whether cataloging public T cell receptors could reveal signatures of past pathogen exposure. The number of typed donors differed by locus: roughly 629-640 for A, B, C, DRB1 and DQB1; 522 for DQA1; fewer than 610 for DPA1; and about 450 for DPB1. High-throughput TCR immunosequencing, statistical association of individual TCRs with disease status, and machine learning were combined to predict cytomegalovirus infection status. Both class I and class II loci were covered by HLA typing, at four-digit resolution. In the later analysis, no new phenotypic data were used to find candidate immune exposures; instead, reliance was placed on TCR beta sequences and their occurrence across donors. About 320 gigabases of sequencing data and tens of millions of unique TCR sequences were included in an early release covering about 600 HLA-typed donors. Besides the first cohort of roughly 700 subjects, a separate validation cohort made up of roughly 120 different subjects was used. Alongside the repertoire data, information on donor age, sex, ethnicity and CMV serostatus was compiled. The T cell repertoires of around 730 subjects were profiled by immunosequencing and related to cytomegalovirus serostatus. Of the roughly 400 genotyped donors, roughly 76% were placed in the genetic ancestry cluster associated with self-reported Caucasian donors. In a later analysis, previously published TCR beta repertoires from fewer than 750 donors were re-analyzed and high-resolution HLA genotyping was added so that TCR occurrence patterns could be studied. Genome-wide SNP genotypes for about 60% of the roughly 670 donors were used in a later genetic analysis, which treated that subset as a discovery cohort. Every repertoire in the discovery cohort had been generated on one and the same sequencing platform.

The library was produced with the immunoSEQ multiplex PCR assay. For the multiplex PCR, a mixture combining 60 forward primers for TCR Vbeta segments and 13 reverse primers for TCR Jbeta segments was used. A multiplex PCR assay on genomic DNA amplified the CDR3 region of rearranged TCR beta genes. The amplified TCR beta libraries were sequenced on the Illumina HiSeq System as 87-base-pair reads. Under the source paper's analysis protocol: In a later analysis, 80 million or so unique TCR beta chains were counted across the 500 to 850 repertoires, and about 9.9 million of these chains were shared by at least two donors. To remove PCR and sequencing errors, raw reads were error-corrected and collapsed into unique sequences using a nearest-neighbor algorithm that merged closely related sequences. V, D and J gene segments were assigned by aligning CDR3 sequences to IMGT reference sequences. For a sequence to be retained, at least a six-nucleotide match to both a V gene segment and a J gene segment was required. A rearrangement counted as productive if the CDR3 had no stop codons and remained in frame with V and J, and every other rearrangement counted as non-productive. CDR3 was defined according to IMGT convention as the region running from the second conserved V-encoded cysteine to the conserved J-encoded phenylalanine. In an earlier analysis of some 550 of the donors, sequences lacking an unambiguous match to a single V gene segment were excluded. An earlier analysis of 550 to 650 of the donors classified V segments as functional when productive rearrangements were above 56.7% and as segregating when the standard deviation between donors was above 5%. A statistical classification framework was built to diagnose cytomegalovirus status from the catalog of TCR beta chain sequences. In a later analysis, TCR nucleotide sequences were compared against IMGT/GENE-DB human TR gene sequences so that V and J genes could be assigned. In a later analysis, CDR3 sequences and most-parsimonious VDJ recombination scenarios were assigned using the TCRdist pipeline. A later analysis defined each TCR beta chain by its CDR3 amino acid sequence plus V-gene family, and excluded reads lacking a unique V-gene family. In a later analysis, fewer than 600 highly shared, low-generation-probability nucleotide sequences were removed to address suspected cross-contamination and a sequencing artifact. In a later analysis, a clonal expansion index for each public chain was calculated from normalized within-repertoire ranks of inferred template counts. In a later analysis, generation probabilities were computed with a VDJ recombination model fitted to out-of-frame rearrangements, and the resulting probabilities were checked against IGoR. A later analysis scored TCR-TCR, TCR-HLA and TCR-CMV co-occurrence with hypergeometric tests, applying a repertoire-size bias correction to TCR pairs. False discovery rates were estimated in a later analysis by permuting HLA or CMV assignments 20 times. A later analysis grouped co-occurring TCRs with DBSCAN, adding TCRdist sequence similarity when clustering within HLA-allele-positive subsets. Repertoires with fewer than 30,000 or more than 120,000 public chains were left out of co-occurrence clustering, as were five repertoires with anomalous nucleotide sharing. Entries here come from immuneACCESS through TCRdb and include only in-frame sequences with V and J called. Some clones fail to appear in such tables; in the studies checked, an unresolved V gene covers under half of the shortfall, and the cause of the remainder is unknown. V, J and clone size are taken as reported in that table, and D and trimming were inferred from the DNA itself. Present in this sample are about 140,000 clones, over 60% of which were seen just once. The ten largest clones represent roughly 2% of the sample.

Results the study describes overall, beyond this receptor: Roughly uniform sequencing depth across donors was assumed in presence/absence analyses, although this assumption may not hold. Broadly in line with IMGT annotations, most TCR beta V segments showed up in productive rearrangements about 87% or about 30% of the time in an earlier analysis of roughly 590 of the donors. Most CMV-associated TCR beta chains appeared to be HLA-restricted in a later analysis, and the HLA associations seemed to be driven largely by CMV exposure. The authors suggested that the approach could potentially be generalized to other disease states and immunological phenotypes. A further reported finding was that TCR beta sequences accurately predicted the HLA-A and HLA-B alleles for most subjects in the first cohort. In a later analysis, TCR association rates were found to vary across HLA loci, with the most associated TCRs seen for DRB1 alleles and the fewest for HLA-C alleles. The earlier analysis of some 560 of the donors excluded around 17 rarely observed V segments, including chromosome 9 orphons, because counts were too low. When HLA alleles, especially DR and DQ, strongly co-occurred, attributing TCR associations to individual alleles was difficult. CMV serostatus was the only immune exposure information available for the cohort. The sequencing pipeline was judged likely to have produced a cluster of highly shared sequence variants as a technical artifact. According to a later analysis, parvovirus B19, influenza, CMV and Epstein-Barr virus appeared linked to several top co-occurrence clusters. Compared with the 666-donor mean, donors in an Asian-associated ancestry cluster had fewer N-insertions in productive TCRs, according to a later genetic analysis. In vitro tests confirmed that three of the cytomegalovirus-associated TCR beta chains recognize cytomegalovirus antigens. Linkage disequilibrium might explain the correlated functional status among segregating V segments, but an unknown experimental factor could not be ruled out. In a later analysis, HLA-associated TCR beta chains showed more clonal expansion and lower generation probabilities than non-associated chains that were equally common. The cohort was sequenced for TCR beta chains only, and without alpha or paired-chain data the features that could be detected were limited. An association between a missense DCLRE1C variant and V-gene and J-gene trimming of TCR beta chains was found in a later genetic analysis and replicated in an independent cohort. In both the original and validation cohorts, the classifier was reported to diagnose cytomegalovirus status with high specificity and sensitivity. The study gave a list of 150 to 200 TCR beta chains associated with cytomegalovirus. Across donors, most TCR sequences were observed very rarely, whereas some public TCRs were present in many individuals. Some IMGT-functional V segments, including TRBV6-2 and TRBV6-3, could not be distinguished by the 87-base-pair reads and were therefore excluded. In a later analysis, around 15,000 TCR beta sequences were associated with specific HLA alleles at a false discovery rate of 0.05. Because HLA typing was unavailable for some donors at each locus, only the typed subset was used in association tests.

V sheds 5 bases and J sheds 6 bases, leaving 11 bases between their ends. The germline V gene yields SGHTA for CDR1 and FQGTGA for CDR2. From the cysteine up to the phenylalanine, the CDR3 has a length of 13 residues. Only the CDR3 part of the read is kept: 39 bases, read in frame from the first base. The cohort consisted of some 730 healthy bone marrow donors. At the time of sampling, every cohort member was nominally healthy, though immune exposures that went unrecorded were likely present. The donor was CMV seronegative and was included in the group of hundreds of seronegative cohort members. A peripheral blood sample was provided by each donor, and peripheral blood mononuclear cells were used for TCR beta sequencing. Genomic DNA extraction from the blood cell samples was performed with the Qiagen DNeasy Blood Extraction Kit. To note about this clone: Its antigen is still unknown. Base-call qualities are not available, and no considerably larger clone is one nucleotide away.

The receptor's source is a man in his forties in good health and CMV-seronegative. What was sequenced was PBMCs. The chain employs TRBV7-3 and TRBJ2-1; a tentative D call is TRBD2 (7 bases match). CDR3 region: CASSPGGPNEQFF. The sequence in DNA is TGTGCCAGCAGCCCCGGGGGGCCCAATGAGCAGTTCTTC.